Sequencing of this T cell receptor beta chain was carried out in a study of blood T cell repertoires in COVID-19. Study in general: The samples span acute and convalescent COVID-19 from the United States, Italy and Spain. PBMCs, B-cell-depleted T cells, or T cells provided the cDNA or gDNA that made up the material.

Methods used by the authors: The assay estimated nucleated cells by amplifying reference gene primers. Sequencing used immunoSEQ multiplex PCR; TCRdb keeps in-frame clones, though not all of them. V and J calls and clone size are given by that table; D and trimming were obtained from the DNA. The sample has 140,000 to 150,000 clones, 85% to 90% seen once; the top ten hold 2.5% to 3.5%. Germline-derived CDR1 and CDR2 are MDHEN and SYDVKM. The CDR3 length is 18 residues. Trimming removed 6 bases from V and 4 bases from J, with 25 bases in between. The genes are TRBV28 and TRBJ1-5, with D possibly TRBD1 on 5 matching bases. Sequenced material: peripheral blood. The TCR originated in a woman aged 55-69 years with active COVID-19. The CDR3 nucleotides read TGTGCCAGCAGGCTCGGGGACTTCACTACGCCCGATAATCAGCCCCAGCATTTT. Protein product: CASRLGDFTTPDNQPQHF.